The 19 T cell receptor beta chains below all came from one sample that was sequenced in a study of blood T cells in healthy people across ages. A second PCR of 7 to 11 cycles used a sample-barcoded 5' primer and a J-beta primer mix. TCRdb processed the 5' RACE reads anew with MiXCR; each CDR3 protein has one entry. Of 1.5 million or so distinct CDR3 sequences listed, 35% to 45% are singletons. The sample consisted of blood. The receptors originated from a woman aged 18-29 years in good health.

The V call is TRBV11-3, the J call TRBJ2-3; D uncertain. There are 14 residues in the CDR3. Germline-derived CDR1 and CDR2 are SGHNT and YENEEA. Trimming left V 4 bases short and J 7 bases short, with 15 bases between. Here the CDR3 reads CASSSPGFENTQYF. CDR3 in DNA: TGTGCCAGCAGCTCCCCTGGGTTTGAAAATACGCAGTATTTT.

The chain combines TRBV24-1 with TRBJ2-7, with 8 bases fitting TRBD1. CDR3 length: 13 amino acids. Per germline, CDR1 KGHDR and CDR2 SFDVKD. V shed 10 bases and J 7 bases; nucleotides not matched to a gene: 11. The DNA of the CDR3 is TGTGCCACGGGGGGACAGGCCGACAATGAGCAGTACTTC. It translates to CATGGQADNEQYF.

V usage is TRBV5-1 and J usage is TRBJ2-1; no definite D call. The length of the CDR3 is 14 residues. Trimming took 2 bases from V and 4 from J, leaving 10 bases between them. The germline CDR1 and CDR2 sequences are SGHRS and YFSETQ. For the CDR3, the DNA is TGCGCCAGCAGCTTCTATGACAAATACAATGAGCAGTTCTTC. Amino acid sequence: CASSFYDKYNEQFF.

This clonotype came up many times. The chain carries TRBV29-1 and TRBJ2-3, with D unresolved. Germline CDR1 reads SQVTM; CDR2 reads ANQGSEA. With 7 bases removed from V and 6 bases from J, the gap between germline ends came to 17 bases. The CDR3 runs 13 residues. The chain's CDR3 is CSDYIGIWDTQYF. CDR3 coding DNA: TGCAGCGACTATATAGGGATTTGGGATACGCAGTATTTT.

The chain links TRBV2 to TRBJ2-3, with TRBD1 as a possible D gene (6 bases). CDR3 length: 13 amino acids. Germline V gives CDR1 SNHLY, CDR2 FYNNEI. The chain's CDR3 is CARTVGGTDTQYF. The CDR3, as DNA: TGTGCAAGGACAGTCGGGGGCACAGATACGCAGTATTTT.

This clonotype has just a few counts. CDR3 sequence: CASSFGSGASPDTQYF. The CDR3 DNA reads TGTGCCAGCAGTTTTGGCTCAGGTGCCTCTCCAGATACGCAGTATTTT. The chain couples TRBV12-3 or TRBV12-4 to TRBJ2-3; D ambiguous. The CDR3 is made up of 16 amino acids. V was trimmed by 3 bases and J by 4 bases, leaving 17 bases between them.

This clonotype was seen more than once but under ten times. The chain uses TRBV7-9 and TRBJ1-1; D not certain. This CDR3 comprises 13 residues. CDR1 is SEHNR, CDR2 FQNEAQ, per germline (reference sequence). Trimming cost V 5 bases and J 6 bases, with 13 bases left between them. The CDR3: CASSPSSRAEAFF. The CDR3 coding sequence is TGTGCCAGCAGCCCCTCGTCTAGGGCTGAAGCTTTCTTT.

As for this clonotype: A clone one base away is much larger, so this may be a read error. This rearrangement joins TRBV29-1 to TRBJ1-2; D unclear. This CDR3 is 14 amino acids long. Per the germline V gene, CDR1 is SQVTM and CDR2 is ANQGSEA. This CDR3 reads CSVEDIGPMGGYIF. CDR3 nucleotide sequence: TGCAGCGTTGAAGATATCGGACCTATGGGTGGCTACATCTTC.

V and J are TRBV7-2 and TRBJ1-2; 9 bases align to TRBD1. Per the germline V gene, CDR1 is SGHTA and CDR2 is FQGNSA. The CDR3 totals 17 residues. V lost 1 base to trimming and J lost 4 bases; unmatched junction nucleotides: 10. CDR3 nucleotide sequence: TGTGCCAGCAGCTTAGACTTAGAACAGGGGGCGCGCTATGGCTACACCTTC. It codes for CASSLDLEQGARYGYTF.

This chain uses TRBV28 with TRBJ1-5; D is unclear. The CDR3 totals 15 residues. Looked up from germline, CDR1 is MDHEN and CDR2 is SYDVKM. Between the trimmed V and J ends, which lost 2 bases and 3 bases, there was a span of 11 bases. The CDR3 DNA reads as TGTGCCAGCAGTTTAGTAGCGGTTCACAATCAGCCCCAGCATTTT. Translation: CASSLVAVHNQPQHF.

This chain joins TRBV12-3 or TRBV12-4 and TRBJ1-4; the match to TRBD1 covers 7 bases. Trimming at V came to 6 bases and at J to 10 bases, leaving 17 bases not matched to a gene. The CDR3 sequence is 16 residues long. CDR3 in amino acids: CASSPPTPGAGGKLFF. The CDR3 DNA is TGTGCCAGCAGCCCTCCTACCCCGGGGGCAGGGGGAAAACTGTTTTTT.

In DNA, the CDR3 is TGCAGTGCACAGCCCACAGGTTTGGTTTGGGAAGGCAATCAGCCCCAGCATTTT. Protein sequence: CSAQPTGLVWEGNQPQHF. The V and J genes are TRBV20-1 and TRBJ1-5; TRBD1 might be the D (5 bases). The CDR3 is 18 residues long. Germline V gives CDR1 DFQATT, CDR2 SNEGSKA (reference sequence). With 6 bases removed from V and 2 bases from J, the gap between germline ends came to 26 bases.

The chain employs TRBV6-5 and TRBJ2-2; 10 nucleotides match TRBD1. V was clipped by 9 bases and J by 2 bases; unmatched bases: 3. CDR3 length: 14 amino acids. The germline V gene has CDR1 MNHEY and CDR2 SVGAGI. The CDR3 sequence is CASWDRGNTGELFF. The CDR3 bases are TGTGCCAGTTGGGACAGGGGAAACACCGGGGAGCTGTTTTTT.

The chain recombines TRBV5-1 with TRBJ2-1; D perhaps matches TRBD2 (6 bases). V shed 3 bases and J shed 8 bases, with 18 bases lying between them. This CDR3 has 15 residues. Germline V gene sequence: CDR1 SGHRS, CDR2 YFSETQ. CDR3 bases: TGCGCCAGCAGCTCATCCGGGACTCCCCACTATGAGCAGTTCTTC. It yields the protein CASSSSGTPHYEQFF.

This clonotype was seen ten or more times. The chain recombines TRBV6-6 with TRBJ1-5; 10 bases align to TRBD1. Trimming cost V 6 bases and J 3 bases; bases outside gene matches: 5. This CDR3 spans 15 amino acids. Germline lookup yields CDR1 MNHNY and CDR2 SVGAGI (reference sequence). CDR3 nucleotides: TGTGCCAGCAGACATGGACAGGGGGTCAATCAGCCCCAGCATTTT. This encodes CASRHGQGVNQPQHF.

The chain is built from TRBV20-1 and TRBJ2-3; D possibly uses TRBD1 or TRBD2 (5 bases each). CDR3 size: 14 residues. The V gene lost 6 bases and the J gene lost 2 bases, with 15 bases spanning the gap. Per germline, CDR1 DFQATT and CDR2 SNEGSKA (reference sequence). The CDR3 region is CSAGALTFTDTQYF. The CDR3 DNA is TGCAGTGCCGGGGCCCTAACCTTCACAGATACGCAGTATTTT.

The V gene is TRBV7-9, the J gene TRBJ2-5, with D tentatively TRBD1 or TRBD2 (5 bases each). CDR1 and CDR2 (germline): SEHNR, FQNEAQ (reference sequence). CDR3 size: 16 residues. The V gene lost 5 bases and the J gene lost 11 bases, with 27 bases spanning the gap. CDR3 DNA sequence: TGTGCCAGCAGCGTTACCGGGGCGATTACGTTTGGTGAGCAGTACTTC. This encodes CASSVTGAITFGEQYF.

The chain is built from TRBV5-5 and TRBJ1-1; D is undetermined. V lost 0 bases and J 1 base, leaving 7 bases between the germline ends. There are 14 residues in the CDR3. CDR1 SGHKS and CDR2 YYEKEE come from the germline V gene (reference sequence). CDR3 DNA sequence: TGTGCCAGCAGCTTGGGCACTACGAACACTGAAGCTTTCTTT. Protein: CASSLGTTNTEAFF.

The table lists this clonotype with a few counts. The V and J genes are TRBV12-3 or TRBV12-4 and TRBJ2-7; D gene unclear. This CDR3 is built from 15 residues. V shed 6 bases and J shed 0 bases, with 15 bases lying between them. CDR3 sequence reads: CASSPALASSYEQYF. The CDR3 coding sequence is TGTGCCAGCAGCCCCGCCCTCGCTAGCTCCTACGAGCAGTACTTC.